A single T cell receptor (beta chain) is shown here with its context. Antigen: not known. Trimming left V 3 bases short and J 1 base short, with 6 bases between. The CDR3 has 13 amino acids. Germline CDR1 and CDR2: MNHEY and SMNVEV (reference sequence). This entry belongs to a study of T cells in tuberculosis. Study-level findings and limits: Samples were chosen by availability of cryopreserved specimens. Active tuberculosis alpha repertoires lay closer to GMM-specific TCRs than controls'.

The protocol was immunoSEQ multiplex PCR, while the TCRdb copy is restricted to in-frame clones and leaves out a portion. The data contain around 22,000 clones, around 95% of them singletons. The sequencing input was PBMCs. The chain links TRBV27 to TRBJ1-1; D call uncertain. The sequence derives from a donor between 10 and 29 years old with latent tuberculosis or without tuberculosis infection. This chain's CDR3 is CASSFFRNTEAFF. The CDR3 bases are TGTGCCAGCAGTTTTTTCCGGAACACTGAAGCTTTCTTT.